The clone carrying this TCR beta chain was seen only a few times. The antigen is unknown. Germline assignment: CDR1 SGHNT and CDR2 YENEEA. The CDR3 is made up of 19 amino acids. The V gene end was trimmed by 0 bases and the J gene end by 7 bases; junction bases not matched to a gene: 10. This specimen belongs to a study of cytomegalovirus exposure and HLA in healthy donors. Study in general: There were 85 million or so unique TCRs (from HLA-typed donors) in an early data release.

This PCR relied on a set of 60 Vbeta primers and 13 Jbeta primers. Profiling relied on immunoSEQ multiplex PCR, and the TCRdb table lists in-frame clones only, not all of them. The profile shows around 130,000 clones, 60% to 85% of them singletons. Study-level results: TRBV6-2, TRBV6-3 and other indistinguishable V segments were excluded. A later analysis linked a missense variant in DCLRE1C to the trimming of TCR beta V and J genes. Some public TCRs appeared in many individuals, while most sequences were rare.

The sample taken for sequencing was PBMCs. J is TRBJ2-1 and V is TRBV11-3, with 15 bases lining up with TRBD2. The TCR sequence derives from a man under 40 in good health and CMV-seronegative. This chain's CDR3 is CASSLEGTSGGTSYNEQFF. In DNA form, the CDR3 reads TGTGCCAGCAGCTTAGAGGGGACTAGCGGGGGGACCTCGTATAATGAGCAGTTCTTC.